This TCR beta chain derives from a study of regulatory T cells in long-lasting Graves disease. Study conclusions and caveats: It was in persistent disease that TRBV28, TRBJ1-2 and TRBJ2-5 were favored. The work looked only at peripheral blood and did not look at thyroid tissue.

The TCR beta library used iRepertoire HTBI primers with Arm-PCR amplification of CDR3. Authors' data handling: In the combined samples, under 80 TRBV and more than 11 TRBJ segments were identified. TCRdb re-derived calls from the multiplex PCR reads in MiXCR, one entry per CDR3 protein. Here the V and J calls rest on TCRdb's processing, not on the authors' analysis. The sample holds some 340,000 distinct CDR3 sequences, approximately 25% seen once. CDR3 length: 15 amino acids. Trimming stripped 1 base from V and 2 bases from J, with 9 bases between. Germline CDR1 is SGHRS and CDR2 is YFSETQ. The time point is: persistent/refractory GD, antithyroid drugs over 5 years with positive TRAb. RNA from PBMCs was the source of the TCR library. In regard to this clonotype: As yet, its antigen is unknown.

The V call is TRBV5-1, the J call TRBJ2-2, with D maybe TRBD2 (5 bases). The sample here was peripheral blood mononuclear cells (PBMCs), taken when the disease was refractory, from a patient treated with antithyroid drugs. The sequence was collected from a woman in her forties with Graves disease. The CDR3 DNA follows: TGCGCCAGCAGCTTGATACGGACTAACACCGGGGAGCTGTTTTTT. Its translation is CASSLIRTNTGELFF.